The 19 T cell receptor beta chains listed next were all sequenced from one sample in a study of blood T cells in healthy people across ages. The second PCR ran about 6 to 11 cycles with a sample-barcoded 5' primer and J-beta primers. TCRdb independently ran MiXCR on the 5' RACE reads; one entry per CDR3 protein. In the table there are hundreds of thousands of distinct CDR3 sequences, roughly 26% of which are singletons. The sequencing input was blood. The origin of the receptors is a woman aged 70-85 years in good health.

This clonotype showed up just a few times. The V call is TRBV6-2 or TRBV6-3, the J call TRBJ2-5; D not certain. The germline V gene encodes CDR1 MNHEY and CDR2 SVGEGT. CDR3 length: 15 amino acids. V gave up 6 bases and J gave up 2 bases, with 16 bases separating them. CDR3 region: CASRDGRKNQETQYF. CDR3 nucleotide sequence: TGTGCCAGCAGGGACGGACGGAAAAATCAAGAGACCCAGTACTTC.

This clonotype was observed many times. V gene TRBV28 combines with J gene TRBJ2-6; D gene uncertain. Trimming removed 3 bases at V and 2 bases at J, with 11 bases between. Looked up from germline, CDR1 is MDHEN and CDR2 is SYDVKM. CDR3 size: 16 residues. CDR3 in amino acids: CASSFPAVAGANVLTF. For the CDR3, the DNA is TGTGCCAGCAGTTTTCCGGCAGTGGCTGGGGCCAACGTCCTGACTTTC.

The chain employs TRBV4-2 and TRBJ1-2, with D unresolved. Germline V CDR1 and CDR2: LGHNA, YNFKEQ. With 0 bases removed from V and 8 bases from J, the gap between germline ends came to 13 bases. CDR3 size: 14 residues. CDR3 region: CASSQDAGYLGYTF. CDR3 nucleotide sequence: TGTGCCAGCAGCCAAGACGCCGGATATCTGGGCTACACCTTC.

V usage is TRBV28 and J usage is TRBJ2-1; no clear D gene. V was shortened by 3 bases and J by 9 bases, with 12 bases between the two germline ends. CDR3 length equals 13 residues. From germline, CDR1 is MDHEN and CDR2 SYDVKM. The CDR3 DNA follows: TGTGCCAGCAGTTTTGGTGATGCCGGTGAGCAGTTCTTC. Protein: CASSFGDAGEQFF.

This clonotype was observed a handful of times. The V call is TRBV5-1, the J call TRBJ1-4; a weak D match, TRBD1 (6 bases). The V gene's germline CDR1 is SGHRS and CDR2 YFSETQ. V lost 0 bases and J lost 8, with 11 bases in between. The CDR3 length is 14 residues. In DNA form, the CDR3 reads TGCGCCAGCAGCTTGGACAGGGTTCAGGAAAAACTGTTTTTT. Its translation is CASSLDRVQEKLFF.

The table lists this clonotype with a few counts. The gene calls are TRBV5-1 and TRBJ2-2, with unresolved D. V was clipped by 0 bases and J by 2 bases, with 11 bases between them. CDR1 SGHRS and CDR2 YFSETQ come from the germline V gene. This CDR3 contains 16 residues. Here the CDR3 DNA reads TGCGCCAGCAGCTTGGAAGCGCGGATCAACACCGGGGAGCTGTTTTTT. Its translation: CASSLEARINTGELFF.

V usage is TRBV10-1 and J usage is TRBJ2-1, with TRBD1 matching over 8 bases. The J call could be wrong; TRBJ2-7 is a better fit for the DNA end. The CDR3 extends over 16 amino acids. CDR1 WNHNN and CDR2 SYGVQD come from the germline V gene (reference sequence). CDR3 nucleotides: TGCGCCAGCAGTGAAGCGGCCAGGGGGCGAGGGAACGAGCAGTACTTC. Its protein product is CASSEAARGRGNEQYF.

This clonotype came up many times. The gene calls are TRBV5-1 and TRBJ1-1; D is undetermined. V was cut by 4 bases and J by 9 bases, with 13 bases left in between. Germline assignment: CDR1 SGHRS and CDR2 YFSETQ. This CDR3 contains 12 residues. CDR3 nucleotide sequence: TGCGCCAGCAGCCCCGACACCTATCAAGCTTTCTTT. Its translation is CASSPDTYQAFF.

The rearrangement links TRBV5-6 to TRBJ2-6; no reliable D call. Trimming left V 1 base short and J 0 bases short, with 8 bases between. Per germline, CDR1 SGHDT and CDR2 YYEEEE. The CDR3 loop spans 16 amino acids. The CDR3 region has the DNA TGTGCCAGCAGCTTGATCTCTTACTCTGGGGCCAACGTCCTGACTTTC. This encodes CASSLISYSGANVLTF.

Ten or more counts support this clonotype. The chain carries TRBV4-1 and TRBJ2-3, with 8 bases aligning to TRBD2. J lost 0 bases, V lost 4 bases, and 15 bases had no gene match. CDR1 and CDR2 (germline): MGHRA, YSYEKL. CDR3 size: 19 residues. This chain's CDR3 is CASSPAGLGLGLSTDTQYF. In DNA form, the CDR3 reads TGCGCCAGCAGCCCTGCGGGACTAGGGTTGGGGTTAAGCACAGATACGCAGTATTTT.

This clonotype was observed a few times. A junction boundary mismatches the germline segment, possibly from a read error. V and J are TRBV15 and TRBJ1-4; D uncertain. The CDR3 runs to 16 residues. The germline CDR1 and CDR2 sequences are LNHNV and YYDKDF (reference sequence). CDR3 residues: CATSRFSNSKNEELFF. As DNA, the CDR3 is TGTGCCACCAGCAGATTTTCGAACAGTAAAAATGAAGAACTGTTTTTT. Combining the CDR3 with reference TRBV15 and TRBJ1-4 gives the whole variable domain DAMVIQNPRYQVTQFGKPVTLSCSQTLNHNVMYWYQQKSSQAPKLLFHYYDKDFNNEADTPDNFQSRRPNTSFCFLDIRSPGLGDTAMYLCATSRFSNSKNEELFFGSGTQLSVL.

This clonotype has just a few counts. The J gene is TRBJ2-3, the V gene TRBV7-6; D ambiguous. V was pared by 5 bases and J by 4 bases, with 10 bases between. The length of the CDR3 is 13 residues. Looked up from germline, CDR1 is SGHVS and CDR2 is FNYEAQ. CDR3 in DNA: TGTGCCAGCAGCGGCAGGCGGTCAGATACGCAGTATTTT. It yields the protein CASSGRRSDTQYF.

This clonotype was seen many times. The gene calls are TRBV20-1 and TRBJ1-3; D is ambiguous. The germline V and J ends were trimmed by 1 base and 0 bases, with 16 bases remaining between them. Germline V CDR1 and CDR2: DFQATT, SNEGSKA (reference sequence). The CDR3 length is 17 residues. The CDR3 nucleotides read TGCAGTGCTAGAGCGCTGGCGCGGCAGAGCTCTGGAAACACCATATATTTT. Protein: CSARALARQSSGNTIYF.

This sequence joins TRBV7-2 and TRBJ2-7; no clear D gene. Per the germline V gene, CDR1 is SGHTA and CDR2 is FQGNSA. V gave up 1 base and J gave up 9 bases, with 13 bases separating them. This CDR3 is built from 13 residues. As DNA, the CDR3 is TGTGCCAGCAGCTTAGGTCCGGAACGAGGGCAGTACTTC. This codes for CASSLGPERGQYF.

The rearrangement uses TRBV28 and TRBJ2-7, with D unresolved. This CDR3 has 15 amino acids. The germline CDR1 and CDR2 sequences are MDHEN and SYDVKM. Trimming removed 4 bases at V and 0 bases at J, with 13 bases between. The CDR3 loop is CASSSPLGFSYEQYF. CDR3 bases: TGTGCCAGCAGTTCCCCACTGGGTTTCTCCTACGAGCAGTACTTC.

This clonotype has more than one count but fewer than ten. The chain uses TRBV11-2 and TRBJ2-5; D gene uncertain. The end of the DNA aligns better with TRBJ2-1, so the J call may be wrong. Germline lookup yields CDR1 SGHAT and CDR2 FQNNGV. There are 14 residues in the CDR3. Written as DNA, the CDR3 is TGTGCCAGCAGCTTAGATTTCGGTTCGCGTGAGCAGTTCTTC. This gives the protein CASSLDFGSREQFF.

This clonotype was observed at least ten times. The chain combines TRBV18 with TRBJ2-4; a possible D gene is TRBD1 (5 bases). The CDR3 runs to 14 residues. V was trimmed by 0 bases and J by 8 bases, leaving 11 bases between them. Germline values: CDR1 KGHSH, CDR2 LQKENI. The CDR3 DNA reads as TGTGCCAGCTCACCACCGGTAGGGGATCACATTCAGTACTTC. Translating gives CASSPPVGDHIQYF.

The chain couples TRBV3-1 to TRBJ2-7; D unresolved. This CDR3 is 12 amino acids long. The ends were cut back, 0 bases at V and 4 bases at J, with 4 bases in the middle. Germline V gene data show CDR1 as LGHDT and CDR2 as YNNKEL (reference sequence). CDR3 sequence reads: CASSQEGYEQYF. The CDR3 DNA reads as TGTGCCAGCAGCCAAGAGGGATACGAGCAGTACTTC.

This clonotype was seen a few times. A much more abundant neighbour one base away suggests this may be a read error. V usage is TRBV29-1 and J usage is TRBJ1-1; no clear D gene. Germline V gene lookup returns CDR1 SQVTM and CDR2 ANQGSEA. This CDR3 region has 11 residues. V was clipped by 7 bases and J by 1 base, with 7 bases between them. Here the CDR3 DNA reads TGCAGCGCCAACAGGAACACTGAAGCTTTCTTT. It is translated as CSANRNTEAFF.